The sequence of this TCR beta chain was determined in a study of blood T cells in healthy people across ages. Overall study results and limits: Estimates based on one million T cells were treated as lower bounds.

Primed by a sample-barcoded 5' primer and a J-beta primer mix, a second PCR proceeded for about 6 to 12 cycles. TCRdb itself ran the 5' RACE reads through MiXCR, one entry per CDR3 protein. The sample lists around 820,000 distinct CDR3 sequences; approximately 25% were seen once. About this clonotype itself: The antigen is undetermined.

The V gene's germline CDR1 is SEHNR and CDR2 FQNEAQ (reference sequence). Between the trimmed V and J ends, which lost 8 bases and 3 bases, there was a span of 10 bases. This CDR3 is built from 12 residues. These same data were also listed under a study on T cells of mothers and their children. As that study records: Samples were obtained from a few healthy Caucasian mothers and their six children. Every mother produced more than 9.5 million TCR beta CDR3 reads, whereas every child provided around 3 million.

The receptor's source is a boy under 18 in good health. The source material was blood. V gene TRBV7-9 combines with J gene TRBJ1-1; D ambiguous. For the CDR3, the DNA is TGTGCCAGCTCGCTAATGGACACTGAAGCTTTCTTT. Its protein is CASSLMDTEAFF.